Here is one TCR beta chain with its context. These data are taken from a study of blood T cell repertoires in COVID-19. Method: immunoSEQ multiplex PCR; TCRdb's copy keeps in-frame clones and lacks some. The sample yields roughly 34,000 clones, 88% seen once. J was trimmed by 7 bases and V by 7 bases; bases with no gene match: 13. CDR1 is LNHDA, CDR2 SQIVND, per germline (reference sequence). CDR3 length: 15 residues. The V gene is TRBV19, the J gene TRBJ1-5; 7 nucleotides align to TRBD1. What was sequenced was peripheral blood. This clonotype originated in a woman of 80 years or more with active or convalescent COVID-19. Written as DNA, the CDR3 is TGTGCCAGTACCCCTAGGGGACAGTGGAAACAGCCCCAGCATTTT. Protein: CASTPRGQWKQPQHF.